This note documents a single TCR beta chain sequence. The data were obtained in a study of T cell responses to AZD1222 COVID-19 vaccine. The assay was immunoSEQ multiplex PCR, and TCRdb's table has in-frame clones only and misses some. The repertoire holds 140,000 or so clones, roughly 89% seen once, with over 1.5% in the top ten. CDR1 and CDR2 (germline): SGDLS, YYNGEE. CDR3 length equals 13 residues. J was trimmed by 1 base and V by 2 bases; bases with no gene match: 0. The origin of this receptor is an adult in good health. The chain combines TRBV9 with TRBJ2-7; TRBD2 aligns across 7 bases. The sequencing here drew on peripheral blood, taken on day 0 of AZD1222 vaccination. CDR3 bases: TGTGCCAGCAGCGTTAGCGGGTCCTACGAGCAGTACTTC. Residues: CASSVSGSYEQYF.